Listed below are T cell receptor beta chains from one sample, sequenced in a study of T-cell memory formation after mild COVID-19. MiXCR, applied by TCRdb to the 5' RACE reads, yields one record per CDR3 protein. Of under 650,000 distinct CDR3 sequences listed, 18% are singletons. Sample: PBMCs or a T cell subset sorted from them (not recorded which). Receptors originate from an adult woman who had mild COVID-19 (a few samples of this study predate the infection). Cell type and time point are not known. Both conserved end residues are part of each CDR3. D genes are given only for firm matches. Where a row states a size, it is once, few, many or the class of an expanded clone; other rows omit it.

CDR3nt | CDR3aa | abundance | j_gene | d_gene | v_gene
TGTGCCAGCAGTCGTATCAGCGAGGGGAAGGATGAAAAACTGTTTTTT | CASSRISEGKDEKLFF | few | TRBJ1-4 | NA | TRBV6-2/TRBV6-3
TGTGCCAGCAGCTTAGTTCAGGCTAGCGGGAGTGTGCAGTTCTTC | CASSLVQASGSVQFF | NA | TRBJ2-1 | TRBD2 | TRBV7-2
TGTGCCAGCAGCCACCGAACTAGCGGGAGGGCAGATACGCAGTATTTT | CASSHRTSGRADTQYF | NA | TRBJ2-3 | TRBD2 | TRBV7-9
TGTGCCAGCAGCCGCCGATCTTCAACCGGGGAGCTGTTTTTT | CASSRRSSTGELFF | many | TRBJ2-2 | NA | TRBV12-3/TRBV12-4
TGTGCCAGCAGTTACAGCCTGGGGCACCTCGGTGGCTACACCTTC | CASSYSLGHLGGYTF | few | TRBJ1-2 | NA | TRBV6-5
TGTGCTAGTGGTTTGAGGTACACCGGGGAGCTGTTTTTT | CASGLRYTGELFF | NA | TRBJ2-2 | NA | TRBV12-5
TGTGCCAGCAGCGAAGGTTTGGAGACTGAAGCTTTCTTT | CASSEGLETEAFF | NA | TRBJ1-1 | NA | TRBV7-6
TGTGCCAGCAGTTACTCGAGGGGGCTCTCCACAGATACGCAGTATTTT | CASSYSRGLSTDTQYF | NA | TRBJ2-3 | TRBD1 | TRBV6-5
TGTGCCAGCTCATTGGACTCTTACTCCTACAATGAGCAGTTCTTC | CASSLDSYSYNEQFF | NA | TRBJ2-1 | NA | TRBV18
TGCGCCAGCAGCTTCAGACAGGGCGGTGAGCAGTTCTTC | CASSFRQGGEQFF | many | TRBJ2-1 | TRBD1 | TRBV5-1
TGCAGTGCTAGACGCGGGACGAACACTGAAGCTTTCTTT | CSARRGTNTEAFF | NA | TRBJ1-1 | NA | TRBV20-1
TGCGCCAGCAGCCAAGACCTAGGGGGGGGCCCGTTCTTC | CASSQDLGGGPFF | NA | TRBJ2-1 | NA | TRBV4-1
TGCAGTGTTCGACCGCGTTCCGGCTACGAGCAGTACTTC | CSVRPRSGYEQYF | NA | TRBJ2-7 | NA | TRBV20-1
TGTGCCAGCAGCTCTACAGATGCCTACGAGCAGTACTTC | CASSSTDAYEQYF | NA | TRBJ2-7 | NA | TRBV5-4
TGCGCCAGCAGCTTGGTAGGGGATGAAGCTTTCTTT | CASSLVGDEAFF | NA | TRBJ1-1 | NA | TRBV5-1
TGTGCCAGCATCAGGGGCAACCAAGAGACCCAGTACTTC | CASIRGNQETQYF | NA | TRBJ2-5 | NA | TRBV2
TGTGCCAGCATTGCGGGGACCCGCACAGATACGCAGTATTTT | CASIAGTRTDTQYF | few | TRBJ2-3 | NA | TRBV2
TGTGCCAGCAGCTCCCGGGAACGAAGTGAGCAGTTCTTC | CASSSRERSEQFF | NA | TRBJ2-1 | NA | TRBV7-2
TGCGCCAGCAGAGGAGCGCCATCGAACACCGGGGAGCTGTTTTTT | CASRGAPSNTGELFF | many | TRBJ2-2 | NA | TRBV5-1
TGTGCCAGCAGCCCGACAGGGATGGGCACTGAAGCTTTCTTT | CASSPTGMGTEAFF | NA | TRBJ1-1 | TRBD1 | TRBV7-3
TGTGCCAGCAGCGGAGGGACAGGGGGAGAAGAGACCCAGTACTTC | CASSGGTGGEETQYF | NA | TRBJ2-5 | TRBD1 | TRBV7-8
TGTGCCAGCAAGCCTCAGTCTAGCGCGGGGTACGAGCAGTACTTC | CASKPQSSAGYEQYF | NA | TRBJ2-7 | NA | TRBV27
TGTGCCACCAGCGGGGGCATACTATACAATGAGCAGTTCTTC | CATSGGILYNEQFF | NA | TRBJ2-1 | NA | TRBV15
TGTGCCAGCAGCCAAGGGGACTCCCACTACGAGCAGTACTTC | CASSQGDSHYEQYF | many | TRBJ2-7 | NA | TRBV3-1
TGTGCCAGCAGACTTACTAGCGGGGCACAAGAGACCCAGTACTTC | CASRLTSGAQETQYF | few | TRBJ2-5 | TRBD2 | TRBV12-3/TRBV12-4
TGTGCCAGCAGCCCAAGTAGTTCCACAGATACGCAGTATTTT | CASSPSSSTDTQYF | many | TRBJ2-3 | NA | TRBV7-9
TGTGCCACCAGTTTAGACAGGATGGACAATGAGCAGTTCTTC | CATSLDRMDNEQFF | NA | TRBJ2-1 | NA | TRBV24-1
TGTGCCAGTGAACGGGGGCAAGCTAATGAAAAACTGTTTTTT | CASERGQANEKLFF | NA | TRBJ1-4 | NA | TRBV2
TGTGCCAGCAGCACAGTGGACTCGTCTAATGAAAAACTGTTTTTT | CASSTVDSSNEKLFF | few | TRBJ1-4 | NA | TRBV7-6
TGTGCCAGCAGCTTAGAGTGGGTCGGGCAGTATTTT | CASSLEWVGQYF | many | TRBJ2-3 | NA | TRBV7-9
TGCAGTGCTAGTCGGGGATTGAACACTGAAGCTTTCTTT | CSASRGLNTEAFF | NA | TRBJ1-1 | NA | TRBV20-1
TGTGCCTGGAGCGGACAGCGGAACACTGAAGCTTTCTTT | CAWSGQRNTEAFF | NA | TRBJ1-1 | NA | TRBV30
TGTGCCAGCTCCCGCGACAGGGGACTAGGAAATGAGCAGTTCTTC | CASSRDRGLGNEQFF | NA | TRBJ2-1 | NA | TRBV18
TGTGCCACCAGCAGAGACGAGTTGGGGACCCAGTACTTC | CATSRDELGTQYF | NA | TRBJ2-5 | NA | TRBV15
TGTGCCAGCAGCTTAGATCCGGGACAGAACTACGAGCAGTACTTC | CASSLDPGQNYEQYF | few | TRBJ2-7 | TRBD1 | TRBV7-2
TGTGCCAGCACCGCCGTCGGGGGTTACGAGCAGTACTTC | CASTAVGGYEQYF | NA | TRBJ2-7 | NA | TRBV6-2/TRBV6-3
TGTGCCTGGAGTCGGTTTGTGAATAGCAATCAGCCCCAGCATTTT | CAWSRFVNSNQPQHF | few | TRBJ1-5 | NA | TRBV30
TGTGCCATCGGCGGACAGGGCTCCGGAAACACCATATATTTT | CAIGGQGSGNTIYF | once | TRBJ1-3 | TRBD1 | TRBV10-3
TGCGCCAGCGGCGACTTGGGCGAGCAGTTCTTC | CASGDLGEQFF | NA | TRBJ2-1 | NA | TRBV5-1
TGTGCCACTCGGACTAGCTCCTACAATGAGCAGTTCTTC | CATRTSSYNEQFF | NA | TRBJ2-1 | TRBD2 | TRBV2
TGTGCCAGCTCCACGACAGGGGTTCTCTCCTACGAGCAGTACTTC | CASSTTGVLSYEQYF | NA | TRBJ2-7 | TRBD1 | TRBV4-2
TGCAGTGCTAGAGCATGGCGGGGGGCGAGGGACGAGCAGTACTTC | CSARAWRGARDEQYF | few | TRBJ2-7 | TRBD2 | TRBV20-1
TGTGCCAGCAGTTACTCGAGACTTCGAAACACCATATATTTT | CASSYSRLRNTIYF | NA | TRBJ1-3 | NA | TRBV6-5
TGTGCCAGCAGCCCACAGGGGCCAGCTAACTATGGCTACACCTTC | CASSPQGPANYGYTF | few | TRBJ1-2 | TRBD1 | TRBV7-2
TGTGCCAGCTCACCACCGAACAGGAAACATTCGACTAATGAAAAACTGTTTTTT | CASSPPNRKHSTNEKLFF | NA | TRBJ1-4 | NA | TRBV18
TGTGCCAGCAGCTTAAGCCGACAGGGACGGAACACTGAAGCTTTCTTT | CASSLSRQGRNTEAFF | NA | TRBJ1-1 | TRBD1 | TRBV7-3
TGTGCCAGCAGTCCTGCCCTTGGCACCGGGGAGCTGTTTTTT | CASSPALGTGELFF | NA | TRBJ2-2 | NA | TRBV6-5
TGTGCCAGCAGCTTGGAGTCGAGGGGAGCCTATGGCTACACCTTC | CASSLESRGAYGYTF | NA | TRBJ1-2 | NA | TRBV5-8